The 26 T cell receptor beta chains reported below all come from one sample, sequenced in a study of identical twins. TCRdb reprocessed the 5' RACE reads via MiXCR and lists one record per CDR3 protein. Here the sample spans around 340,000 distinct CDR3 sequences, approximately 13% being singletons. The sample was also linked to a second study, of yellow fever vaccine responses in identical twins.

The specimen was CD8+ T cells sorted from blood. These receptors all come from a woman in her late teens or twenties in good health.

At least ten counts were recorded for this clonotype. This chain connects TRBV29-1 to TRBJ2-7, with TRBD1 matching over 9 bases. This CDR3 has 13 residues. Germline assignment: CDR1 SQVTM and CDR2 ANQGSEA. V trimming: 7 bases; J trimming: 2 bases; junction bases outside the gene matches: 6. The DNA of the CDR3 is TGCAGCGCCGGACAGGGGATGGCCTACGAGCAGTACTTC. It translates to CSAGQGMAYEQYF.

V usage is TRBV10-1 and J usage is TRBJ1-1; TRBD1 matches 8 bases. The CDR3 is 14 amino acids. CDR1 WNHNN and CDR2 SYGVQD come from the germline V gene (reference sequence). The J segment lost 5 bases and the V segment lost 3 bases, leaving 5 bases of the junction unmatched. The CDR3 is CASSDRGQVTEAFF. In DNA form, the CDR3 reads TGCGCCAGCAGTGACCGGGGACAGGTGACTGAAGCTTTCTTT.

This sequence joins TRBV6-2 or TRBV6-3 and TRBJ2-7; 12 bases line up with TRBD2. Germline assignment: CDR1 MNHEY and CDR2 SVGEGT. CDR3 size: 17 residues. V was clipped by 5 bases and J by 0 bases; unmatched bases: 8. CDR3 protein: CASSAGLAGINSYEQYF. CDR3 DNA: TGTGCCAGCAGTGCTGGACTAGCGGGAATTAACTCCTACGAGCAGTACTTC.

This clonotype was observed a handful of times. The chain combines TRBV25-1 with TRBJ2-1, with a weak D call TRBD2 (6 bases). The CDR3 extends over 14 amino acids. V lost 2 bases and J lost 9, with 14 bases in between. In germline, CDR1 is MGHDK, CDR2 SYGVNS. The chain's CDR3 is CASSEHLLGGEQFF. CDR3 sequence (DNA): TGTGCCAGCAGTGAACATCTATTGGGGGGTGAGCAGTTCTTC.

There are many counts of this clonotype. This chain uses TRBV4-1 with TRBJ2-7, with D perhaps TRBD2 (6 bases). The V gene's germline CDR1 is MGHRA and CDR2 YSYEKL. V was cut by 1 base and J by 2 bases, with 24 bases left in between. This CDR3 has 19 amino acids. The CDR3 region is CASSQAANLAGRRTYEQYF. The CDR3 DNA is TGCGCCAGCAGCCAAGCAGCCAACCTGGCGGGACGTAGAACCTACGAGCAGTACTTC.

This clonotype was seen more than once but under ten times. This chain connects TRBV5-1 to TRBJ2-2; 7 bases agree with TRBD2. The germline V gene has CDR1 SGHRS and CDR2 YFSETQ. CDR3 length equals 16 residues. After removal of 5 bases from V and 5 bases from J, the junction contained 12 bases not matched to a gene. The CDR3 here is CASRTPARGITGELFF. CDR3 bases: TGCGCCAGCAGAACCCCGGCGCGGGGGATTACCGGGGAGCTGTTTTTT.

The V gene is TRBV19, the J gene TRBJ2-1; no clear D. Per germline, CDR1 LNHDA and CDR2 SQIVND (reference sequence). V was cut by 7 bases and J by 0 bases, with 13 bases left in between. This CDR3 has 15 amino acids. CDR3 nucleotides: TGTGCCAGTACATGGGCGCAGAGCTCCTACAATGAGCAGTTCTTC. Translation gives CASTWAQSSYNEQFF. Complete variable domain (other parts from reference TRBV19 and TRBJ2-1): DGGITQSPKYLFRKEGQNVTLSCEQNLNHDAMYWYRQDPGQGLRLIYYSQIVNDFQKGDIAEGYSVSREKKESFPLTVTSAQKNPTAFYLCASTWAQSSYNEQFFGPGTRLTVL.

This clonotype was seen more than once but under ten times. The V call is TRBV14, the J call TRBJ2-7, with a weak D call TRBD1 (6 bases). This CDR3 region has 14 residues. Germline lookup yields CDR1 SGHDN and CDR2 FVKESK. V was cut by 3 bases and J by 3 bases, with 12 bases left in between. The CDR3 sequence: CASSQRGSFYEQYF. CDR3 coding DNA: TGTGCCAGCAGCCAGAGGGGGTCCTTCTACGAGCAGTACTTC. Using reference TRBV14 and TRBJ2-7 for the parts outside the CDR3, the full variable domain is EAGVTQFPSHSVIEKGQTVTLRCDPISGHDNLYWYRRVMGKEIKFLLHFVKESKQDESGMPNNRFLAERTGGTYSTLKVQPAELEDSGVYFCASSQRGSFYEQYFGPGTRLTVT.

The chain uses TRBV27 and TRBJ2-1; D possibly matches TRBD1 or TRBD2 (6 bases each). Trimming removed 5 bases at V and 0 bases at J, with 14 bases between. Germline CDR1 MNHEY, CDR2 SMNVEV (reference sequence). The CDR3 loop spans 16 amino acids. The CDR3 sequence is CASSQLGGRSYNEQFF. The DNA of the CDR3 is TGTGCCAGCAGTCAGCTGGGGGGCCGCTCCTACAATGAGCAGTTCTTC.

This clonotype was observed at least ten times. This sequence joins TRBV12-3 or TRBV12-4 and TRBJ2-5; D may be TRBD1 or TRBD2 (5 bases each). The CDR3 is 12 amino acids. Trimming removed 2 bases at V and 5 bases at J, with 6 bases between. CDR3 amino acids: CASSLWGETQYF. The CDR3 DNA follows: TGTGCCAGCAGTTTATGGGGGGAGACCCAGTACTTC.

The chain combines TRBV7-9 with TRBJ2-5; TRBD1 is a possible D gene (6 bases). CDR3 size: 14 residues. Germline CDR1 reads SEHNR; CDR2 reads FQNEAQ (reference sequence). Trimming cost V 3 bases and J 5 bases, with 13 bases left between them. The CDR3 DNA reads TGTGCCAGCAGCTTTTACAGGGCGTGGGAGACCCAGTACTTC. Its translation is CASSFYRAWETQYF.

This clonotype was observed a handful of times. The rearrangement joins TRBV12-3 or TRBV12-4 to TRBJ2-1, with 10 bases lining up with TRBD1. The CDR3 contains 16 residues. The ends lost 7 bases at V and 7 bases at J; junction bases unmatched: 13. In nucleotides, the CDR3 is TGTGCCAGCATGACAAATGGACAGGGGGAAAAAAATGAGCAGTTCTTC. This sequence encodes CASMTNGQGEKNEQFF.

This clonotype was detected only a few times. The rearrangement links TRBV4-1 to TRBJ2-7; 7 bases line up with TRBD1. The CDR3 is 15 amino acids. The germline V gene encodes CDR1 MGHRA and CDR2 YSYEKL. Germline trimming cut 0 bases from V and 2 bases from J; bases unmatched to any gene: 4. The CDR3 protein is CASSQEGTVTYEQYF. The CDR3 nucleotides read TGCGCCAGCAGCCAAGAGGGGACAGTGACCTACGAGCAGTACTTC.

The CDR3 DNA is TGCGCCAGCAGCCAAGATTCCGGACAGGGATCTCTCCCAGCTTTCTTT. As protein: CASSQDSGQGSLPAFF. V gene TRBV4-1 combines with J gene TRBJ1-1; 8 nucleotides line up with TRBD1. J was trimmed by 10 bases and V by 0 bases; bases with no gene match: 13. In germline, CDR1 is MGHRA, CDR2 YSYEKL. CDR3 length equals 16 residues.

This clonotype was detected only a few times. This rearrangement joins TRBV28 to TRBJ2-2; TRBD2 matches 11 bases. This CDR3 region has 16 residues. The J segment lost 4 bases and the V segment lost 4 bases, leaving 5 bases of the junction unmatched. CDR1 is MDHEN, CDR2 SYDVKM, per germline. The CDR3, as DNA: TGTGCCAGCAGTTCCTTGGGACTAGCGGTCACCGGGGAGCTGTTTTTT. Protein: CASSSLGLAVTGELFF.

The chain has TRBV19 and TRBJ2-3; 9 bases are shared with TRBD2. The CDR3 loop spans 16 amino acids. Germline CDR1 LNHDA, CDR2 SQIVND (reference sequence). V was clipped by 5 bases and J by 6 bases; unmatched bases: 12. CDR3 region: CASSPWTSASPDTQYF. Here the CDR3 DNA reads TGTGCCAGTAGTCCATGGACTAGCGCGTCTCCGGATACGCAGTATTTT.

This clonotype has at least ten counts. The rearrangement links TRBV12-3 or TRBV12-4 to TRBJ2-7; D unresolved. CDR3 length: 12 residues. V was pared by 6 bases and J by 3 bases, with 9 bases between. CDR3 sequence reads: CASSSSRYEQYF. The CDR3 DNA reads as TGTGCCAGCAGCTCCTCCCGCTACGAGCAGTACTTC.

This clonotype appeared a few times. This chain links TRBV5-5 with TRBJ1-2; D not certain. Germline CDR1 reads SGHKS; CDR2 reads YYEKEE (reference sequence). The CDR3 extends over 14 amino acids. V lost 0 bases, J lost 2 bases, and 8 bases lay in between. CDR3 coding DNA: TGTGCCAGCAGCTTGGGTACACAGAACTATGGCTACACCTTC. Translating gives CASSLGTQNYGYTF.

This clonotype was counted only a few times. CDR3 sequence: CATSDEQENTEAFF. CDR3 coding DNA: TGTGCCACCAGTGATGAGCAGGAGAACACTGAAGCTTTCTTT. The gene calls are TRBV24-1 and TRBJ1-1; D is undetermined. The CDR3 has 14 amino acids. Trimming left V 3 bases short and J 1 base short, with 8 bases between. Germline values: CDR1 KGHDR, CDR2 SFDVKD.

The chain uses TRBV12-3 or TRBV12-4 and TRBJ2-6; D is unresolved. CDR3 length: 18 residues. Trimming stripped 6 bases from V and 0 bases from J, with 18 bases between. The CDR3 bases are TGTGCCAGCAGCTCTCCCCAGCACTCCAGCTCTGGGGCCAACGTCCTGACTTTC. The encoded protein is CASSSPQHSSSGANVLTF.

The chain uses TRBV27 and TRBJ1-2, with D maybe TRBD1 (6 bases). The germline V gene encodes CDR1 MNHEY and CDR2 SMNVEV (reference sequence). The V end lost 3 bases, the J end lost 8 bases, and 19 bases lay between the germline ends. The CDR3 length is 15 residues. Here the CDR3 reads CASSLGPTQGGGYTF. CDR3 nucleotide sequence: TGTGCCAGCAGTTTGGGACCAACACAGGGTGGGGGCTACACCTTC.

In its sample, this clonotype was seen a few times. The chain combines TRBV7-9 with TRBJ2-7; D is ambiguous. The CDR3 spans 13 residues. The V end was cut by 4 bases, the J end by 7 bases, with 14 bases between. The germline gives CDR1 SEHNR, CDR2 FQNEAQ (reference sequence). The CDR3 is CASSSPTVGEQYF. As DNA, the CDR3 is TGTGCCAGCAGCTCACCCACCGTGGGGGAGCAGTACTTC.

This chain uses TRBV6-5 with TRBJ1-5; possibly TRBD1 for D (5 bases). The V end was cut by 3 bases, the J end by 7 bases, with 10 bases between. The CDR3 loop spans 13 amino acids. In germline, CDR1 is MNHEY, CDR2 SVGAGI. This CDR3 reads CASSYGTDQPQHF. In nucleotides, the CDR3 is TGTGCCAGCAGTTATGGGACCGACCAGCCCCAGCATTTT.

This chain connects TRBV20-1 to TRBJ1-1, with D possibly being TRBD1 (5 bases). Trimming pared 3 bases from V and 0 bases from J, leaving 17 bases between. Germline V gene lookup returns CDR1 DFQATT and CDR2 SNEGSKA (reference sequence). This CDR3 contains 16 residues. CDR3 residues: CSASESGGVVNTEAFF. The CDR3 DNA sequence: TGCAGTGCTAGTGAGTCCGGGGGGGTGGTGAACACTGAAGCTTTCTTT.

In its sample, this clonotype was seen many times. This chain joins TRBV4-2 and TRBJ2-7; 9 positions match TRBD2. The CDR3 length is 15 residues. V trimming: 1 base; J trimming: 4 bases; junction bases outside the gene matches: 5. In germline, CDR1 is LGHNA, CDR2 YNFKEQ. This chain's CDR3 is CASSQGSGSGYEQYF. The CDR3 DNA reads TGTGCCAGCAGCCAAGGTAGCGGGAGTGGGTACGAGCAGTACTTC.

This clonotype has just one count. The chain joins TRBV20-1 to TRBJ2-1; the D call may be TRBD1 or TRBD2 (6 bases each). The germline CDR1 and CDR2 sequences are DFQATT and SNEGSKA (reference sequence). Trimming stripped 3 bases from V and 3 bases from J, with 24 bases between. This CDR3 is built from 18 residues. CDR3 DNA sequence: TGCAGTGCTAGTGGGGCCGGGGGCGCGGGAATAAACTACAATGAGCAGTTCTTC. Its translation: CSASGAGGAGINYNEQFF.